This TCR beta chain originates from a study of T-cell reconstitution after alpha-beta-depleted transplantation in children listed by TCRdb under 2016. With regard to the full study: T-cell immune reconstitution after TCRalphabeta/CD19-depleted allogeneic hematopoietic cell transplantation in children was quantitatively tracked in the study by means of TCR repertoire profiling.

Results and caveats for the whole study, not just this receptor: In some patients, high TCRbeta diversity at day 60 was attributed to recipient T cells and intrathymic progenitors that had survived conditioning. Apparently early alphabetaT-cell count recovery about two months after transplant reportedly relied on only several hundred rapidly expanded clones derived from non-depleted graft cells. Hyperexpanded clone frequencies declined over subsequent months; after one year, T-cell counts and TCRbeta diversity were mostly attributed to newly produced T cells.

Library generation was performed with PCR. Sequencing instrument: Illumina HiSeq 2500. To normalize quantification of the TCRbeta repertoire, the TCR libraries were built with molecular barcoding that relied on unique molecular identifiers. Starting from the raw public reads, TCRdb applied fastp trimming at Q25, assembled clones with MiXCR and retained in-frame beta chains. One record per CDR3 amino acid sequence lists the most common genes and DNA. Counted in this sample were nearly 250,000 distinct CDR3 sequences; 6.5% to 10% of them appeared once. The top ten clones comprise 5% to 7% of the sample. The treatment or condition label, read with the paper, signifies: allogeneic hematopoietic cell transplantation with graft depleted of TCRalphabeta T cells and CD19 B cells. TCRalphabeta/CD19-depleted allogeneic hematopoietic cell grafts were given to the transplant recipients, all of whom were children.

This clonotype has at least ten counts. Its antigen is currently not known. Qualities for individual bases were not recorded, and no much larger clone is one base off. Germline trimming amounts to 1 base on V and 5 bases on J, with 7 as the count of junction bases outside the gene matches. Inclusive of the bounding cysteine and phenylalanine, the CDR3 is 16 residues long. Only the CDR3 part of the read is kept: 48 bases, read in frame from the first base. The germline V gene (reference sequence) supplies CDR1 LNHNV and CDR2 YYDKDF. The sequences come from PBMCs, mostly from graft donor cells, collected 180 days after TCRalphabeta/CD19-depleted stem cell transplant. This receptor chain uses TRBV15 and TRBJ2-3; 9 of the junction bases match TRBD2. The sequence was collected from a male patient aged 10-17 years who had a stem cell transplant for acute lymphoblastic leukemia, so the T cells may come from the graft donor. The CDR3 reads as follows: CATSRGGSGSGDTQYF. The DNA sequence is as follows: TGTGCCACCAGCAGAGGAGGTAGCGGGAGTGGAGATACGCAGTATTTT.